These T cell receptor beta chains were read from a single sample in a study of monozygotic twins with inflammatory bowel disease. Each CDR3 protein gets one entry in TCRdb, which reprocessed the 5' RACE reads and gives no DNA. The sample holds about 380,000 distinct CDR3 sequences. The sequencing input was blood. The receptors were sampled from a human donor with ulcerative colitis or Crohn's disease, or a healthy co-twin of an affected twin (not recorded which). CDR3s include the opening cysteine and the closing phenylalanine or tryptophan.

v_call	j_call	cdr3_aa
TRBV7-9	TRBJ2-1	CASSLMRADEQFF
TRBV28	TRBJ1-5	CASRSLGVINQPQHF
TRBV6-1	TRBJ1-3	CASSPTGNPDSGNTIYF
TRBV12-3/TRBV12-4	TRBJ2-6	CASSLLTGANVLTF
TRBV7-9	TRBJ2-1	CASSHLDRGWNEQFF
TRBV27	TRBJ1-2	CASSPVGATNYGYTF
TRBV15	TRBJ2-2	CATSRGGVEQGAGTGELFF
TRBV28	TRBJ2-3	CASTLRDTQYF
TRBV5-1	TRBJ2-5	CASSGTGQETQYF
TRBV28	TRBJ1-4	CASSLPGITNEKLFF
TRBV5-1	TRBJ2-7	CASRTGGAYEQYF
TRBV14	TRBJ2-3	CASSQNIADTQYF
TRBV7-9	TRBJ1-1	CASSHSMNTEAFF
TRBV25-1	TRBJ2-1	CASSDSRSYNKQFF
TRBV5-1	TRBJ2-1	CASSTGTGGYNEQFF
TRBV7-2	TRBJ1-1	CASSLRSNTEAFF
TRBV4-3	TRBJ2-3	CASSQDTSGGSDTQYF
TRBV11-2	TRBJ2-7	CASSLEQGPAYEQYF
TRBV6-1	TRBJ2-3	CASRPRGQAGDTQYF
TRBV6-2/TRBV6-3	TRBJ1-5	CASGGTGKGSNQPQHF
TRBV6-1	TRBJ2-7	CASRRDGAGGYEQYF
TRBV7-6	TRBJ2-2	CASSLALGGTGELFF
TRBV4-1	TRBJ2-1	CASSQERLAVTYNEQFF
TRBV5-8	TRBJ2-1	CASSLVSSSYNEQFF
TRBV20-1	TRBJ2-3	CSARGGAGQWGTDTQYF
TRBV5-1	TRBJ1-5	CASSLGNNNQPQHF
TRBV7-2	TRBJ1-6	CASSVDRVDYYNSPLHF
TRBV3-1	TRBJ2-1	CASSQLGTNNEQFF